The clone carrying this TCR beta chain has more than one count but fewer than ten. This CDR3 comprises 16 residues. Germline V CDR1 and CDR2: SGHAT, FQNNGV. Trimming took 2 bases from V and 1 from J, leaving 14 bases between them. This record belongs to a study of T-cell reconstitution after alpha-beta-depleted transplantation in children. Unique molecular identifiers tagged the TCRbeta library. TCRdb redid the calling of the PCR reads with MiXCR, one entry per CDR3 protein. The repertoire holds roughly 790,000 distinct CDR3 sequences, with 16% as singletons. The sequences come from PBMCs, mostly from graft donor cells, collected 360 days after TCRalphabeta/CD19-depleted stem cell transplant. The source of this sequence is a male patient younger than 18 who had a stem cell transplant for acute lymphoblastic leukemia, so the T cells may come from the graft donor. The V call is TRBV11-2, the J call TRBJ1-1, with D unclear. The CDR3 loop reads CASSLIQGPPNTEAFF. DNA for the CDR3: TGTGCCAGCAGCTTAATACAAGGTCCTCCGAACACTGAAGCTTTCTTT.